This TCR beta chain was captured by sequencing in a study of T cells in Graves' hyperthyroidism and ophthalmopathy. What was amplified from RNA transcripts were TCR beta CDR3 regions. Initially, a first-round RT-PCR of the TCR CDR3 employed the HTBI primer set. TCRdb used MiXCR to reprocess the multiplex PCR reads, holding one entry per CDR3 protein. Of roughly 500,000 distinct CDR3 sequences listed, 20% to 25% are singletons. The CDR3 runs 12 residues. V gave up 7 bases and J gave up 6 bases, with 13 bases separating them. Germline V gene data show CDR1 as DFQATT and CDR2 as SNEGSKA (reference sequence). This clonotype was observed at least ten times. Its antigen is not identified. Each person with ophthalmopathy scored at least 3 on the Clinical Activity Score, reached NOSPECS grade 4 or higher, and had been ill under 3 months. Study outcomes and limitations: In simple terms, a model built on 13 V-J features told ophthalmopathy apart from stable hyperthyroidism. Blood also contained most expanded thyroid clonotypes above 0.001.

The sequence was collected from a woman aged 70-85 years with Graves' ophthalmopathy. The specimen was blood. The chain couples TRBV20-1 to TRBJ2-1; D not resolved. This CDR3 reads CSVIALVNEQFF. The DNA of the CDR3 is TGCAGTGTGATAGCTCTGGTCAATGAGCAGTTCTTC.